This entry features one T cell receptor beta chain sequence. Its antigen remains unidentified. This entry is derived from a study of response to subunit inactivated influenza vaccine. Study findings and constraints: Each seasonal influenza vaccination, the authors suggested, recruits few new T cells.

MiXCR, run by TCRdb on the RT-PCR reads, gives a single entry per CDR3 protein. The sample yields hundreds of thousands of distinct CDR3 sequences, under 9% seen once. This sample comprised PBMCs from blood, obtained about 23 months after vaccination. The sequence was obtained from a man aged 50 to 69 who received an inactivated influenza vaccine.

The CDR3 loop reads CASSTGAPSYEQYF. The CDR3 DNA reads TGTGCCAGCAGCACAGGAGCCCCTTCCTACGAGCAGTACTTC. This chain connects TRBV2 to TRBJ2-7, with D maybe TRBD1 (5 bases). The germline V gene has CDR1 SNHLY and CDR2 FYNNEI. CDR3 length equals 14 residues. V was cut by 6 bases and J by 1 base, with 13 bases left in between.